The 27 T cell receptor beta chains below all came from one sample that was sequenced in a study of beta chain features in type 1 diabetes. TCRB transcripts that were expressed got sequenced, as all of the isolated RNA had been reverse transcribed. Libraries were prepared by immunoSEQ multiplex PCR; TCRdb keeps only in-frame clonotypes and omits some of them. The sample lists tens of thousands of clones; over 50% were seen once. Input material: Tregs from blood. The receptors come from a woman under 30 in good health.

This clone came up once. This chain connects TRBV19 to TRBJ2-1, with 13 bases aligning to TRBD2. The germline CDR1 and CDR2 sequences are LNHDA and SQIVND (reference sequence). The junction had 5 bases not matched to a gene; V was cut back by 5 bases and J by 4 bases. The CDR3 length is 16 residues. The CDR3 DNA follows: TGTGCCAGTAGTCCGGGACTAGCGGGGATTTACAATGAGCAGTTCTTC. The encoded protein is CASSPGLAGIYNEQFF.

V gene TRBV7-9 combines with J gene TRBJ1-4, with TRBD1 matching over 9 bases. Germline CDR1 reads SEHNR; CDR2 reads FQNEAQ (reference sequence). Germline trimming cut 4 bases from V and 11 bases from J; bases unmatched to any gene: 8. The CDR3 totals 14 residues. CDR3 DNA sequence: TGTGCCAGCAGCTCGGGACAGGGTGGGGTGAAACTGTTTTTT. Protein: CASSSGQGGVKLFF.

Turning to this clone: One end of the junction does not line up with germline, which may come from a read error. The gene calls are TRBV19 and TRBJ2-1, with 13 bases that match TRBD2. The germline V gene encodes CDR1 LNHDA and CDR2 SQIVND (reference sequence). CDR3 length: 16 amino acids. CDR3 amino acids: CASRAPGLAGYNEQLF. As DNA, the CDR3 is TGTGCCAGTAGGGCTCCGGGACTAGCGGGGTACAATGAGCAGCTCTTC.

This clone occurred a few times. This rearrangement joins TRBV5-1 to TRBJ2-3; D may be TRBD1 (5 bases). Germline V gene data show CDR1 as SGHRS and CDR2 as YFSETQ. This CDR3 contains 16 residues. The germline V and J ends were trimmed by 0 bases and 0 bases, with 11 bases remaining between them. The CDR3 nucleotides read TGCGCCAGCAGCTTGGGGGCAGGGATAAGCACAGATACGCAGTATTTT. This sequence encodes CASSLGAGISTDTQYF. The full variable domain, its missing parts supplied by reference TRBV5-1 and TRBJ2-3, is KAGVTQTPRYLIKTRGQQVTLSCSPISGHRSVSWYQQTPGQGLQFLFEYFSETQRNKGNFPGRFSGRQFSNSRSEMNVSTLELGDSALYLCASSLGAGISTDTQYFGPGTRLTVL.

This clone has only a few counts. The chain uses TRBV2 and TRBJ2-3; D is unresolved. Trimming took 6 bases from V and 1 from J, leaving 11 bases between them. Germline values: CDR1 SNHLY, CDR2 FYNNEI. The CDR3 consists of 14 residues. The CDR3 spells CASRADRGTDTQYF. CDR3 coding DNA: TGTGCCAGCAGGGCCGACCGGGGCACAGATACGCAGTATTTT.

The chain employs TRBV4-2 and TRBJ2-7, with a possible D match to TRBD2 (6 bases). Trimming removed 5 bases at V and 2 bases at J, with 13 bases between. Germline V CDR1 and CDR2: LGHNA, YNFKEQ. CDR3 size: 14 residues. The CDR3, as DNA: TGTGCCAGCAGCGTTGGGCGGGGTCCCTACGAGCAGTACTTC. Translated, it gives CASSVGRGPYEQYF.

This sequence joins TRBV28 and TRBJ1-5; D perhaps matches TRBD1 (5 bases). Trimming removed 0 bases from V and 6 bases from J, with 9 bases in between. CDR1 MDHEN and CDR2 SYDVKM come from the germline V gene. CDR3 length equals 14 residues. The CDR3, as DNA: TGTGCCAGCAGTTTATGGCAGGGTGGTCAGCCCCAGCATTTT. Residues: CASSLWQGGQPQHF.

V is TRBV7-9 and J is TRBJ2-3; TRBD2 agrees at 8 bases. In germline, CDR1 is SEHNR, CDR2 FQNEAQ (reference sequence). J was trimmed by 0 bases and V by 7 bases; bases with no gene match: 6. There are 15 residues in the CDR3. CDR3 loop: CASTQLAASTDTQYF. DNA of the CDR3: TGTGCCAGCACCCAACTAGCGGCTAGCACAGATACGCAGTATTTT.

This clone was observed once. V is TRBV4-1 and J is TRBJ2-3; possible D gene TRBD2, 5 bases. CDR3 length: 15 amino acids. V dropped 1 base and J dropped 0 bases, with 8 bases sitting between them. From germline, CDR1 is MGHRA and CDR2 YSYEKL. CDR3 in DNA: TGCGCCAGCAGCCAAGTTAGCGCTAGCACAGATACGCAGTATTTT. It codes for CASSQVSASTDTQYF.

The chain links TRBV4-2 to TRBJ2-1; TRBD2 matches 11 bases. V was pared by 4 bases and J by 6 bases, with 8 bases of the junction left unmatched. This CDR3 contains 16 residues. Germline CDR1 and CDR2: LGHNA and YNFKEQ. The CDR3 spells CASSPDSGGARNEQFF. DNA for the CDR3: TGTGCCAGCAGCCCCGATAGCGGGGGGGCCCGCAATGAGCAGTTCTTC.

In this sample, this clone turned up a few times. This chain connects TRBV4-2 to TRBJ2-7; D may be TRBD1 (6 bases). V lost 0 bases and J 8 bases, leaving 14 bases between the germline ends. Germline values: CDR1 LGHNA, CDR2 YNFKEQ. The CDR3 consists of 14 residues. CDR3 in amino acids: CASSQDQQGSKQYF. The CDR3 DNA is TGTGCCAGCAGCCAAGATCAACAGGGTTCCAAGCAGTACTTC.

The chain has TRBV5-1 and TRBJ2-3, with 8 bases identical to TRBD2. Germline V gives CDR1 SGHRS, CDR2 YFSETQ. The CDR3 sequence is 16 residues long. Losses at the gene ends were 3 bases for V and 3 bases for J; bases not matched to a gene: 9. CDR3 loop: CASSSIAGMATDTQYF. The CDR3 bases are TGCGCCAGCAGCTCCATAGCGGGGATGGCGACAGATACGCAGTATTTT.

V gene TRBV6-1 combines with J gene TRBJ1-1, with D hard to call. CDR3 size: 14 residues. Germline loops: CDR1 MNHNS, CDR2 SASEGT. Trimming removed 3 bases from V and 2 bases from J, with 10 bases in between. CDR3 DNA sequence: TGTGCCAGCAGTGAGGCGCTAGTAAACACTGAAGCTTTCTTT. Translated: CASSEALVNTEAFF.

V and J are TRBV19 and TRBJ1-2, with D perhaps TRBD1 (6 bases). Per germline, CDR1 LNHDA and CDR2 SQIVND (reference sequence). V lost 2 bases to trimming and J lost 8 bases, with 18 bases between them. CDR3 length: 15 residues. In nucleotides, the CDR3 is TGTGCCAGTAGTATAATGGGGACACAGGGCCGAGGCTACACCTTC. Translation gives CASSIMGTQGRGYTF.

The chain combines TRBV7-2 with TRBJ2-3; tentatively, D is TRBD1 (5 bases). The CDR3 extends over 13 amino acids. Per germline, CDR1 SGHTA and CDR2 FQGNSA. Trimming stripped 1 base from V and 4 bases from J, with 6 bases between. The CDR3 sequence: CASSLVGPDTQYF. The DNA for the CDR3 is TGTGCCAGCAGCTTAGTGGGGCCAGATACGCAGTATTTT.

This chain links TRBV7-2 with TRBJ2-2; 10 bases line up with TRBD1. This CDR3 is 17 amino acids long. J lost 3 bases, V lost 5 bases, and 9 bases had no gene match. Per germline, CDR1 SGHTA and CDR2 FQGNSA. The CDR3: CASSLSGTGVYTGELFF. CDR3 DNA sequence: TGTGCCAGCAGCCTTAGTGGGACAGGGGTGTACACCGGGGAGCTGTTTTTT. The full variable domain, with the rest looked up from reference TRBV7-2 and TRBJ2-2, is GAGVSQSPSNKVTEKGKDVELRCDPISGHTALYWYRQSLGQGLEFLIYFQGNSAPDKSGLPSDRFSAERTGGSVSTLTIQRTQQEDSAVYLCASSLSGTGVYTGELFFGEGSRLTVL.

The sample holds a few counts of this clone. V gene TRBV11-2 combines with J gene TRBJ2-1, with 9 nucleotides matching TRBD2. CDR3 length: 17 residues. V shed 3 bases, J shed 8 bases, and the junction held 14 bases outside the gene matches. Germline V lookup: CDR1 SGHAT, CDR2 FQNNGV. The CDR3 nucleotides are TGTGCCAGCAGCTTGGTGGGGAGGCTAGCGGGAAGATATGAGCAGTTCTTC. Its protein is CASSLVGRLAGRYEQFF.

A few counts support this clone. The chain links TRBV7-2 to TRBJ2-2; perhaps TRBD2 as D (5 bases). Germline values: CDR1 SGHTA, CDR2 FQGNSA. The CDR3 sequence is 16 residues long. V lost 2 bases and J 3 bases, leaving 13 bases between the germline ends. CDR3 sequence reads: CASSLRRGLYTGELFF. The CDR3 DNA reads as TGTGCCAGCAGCTTAAGGCGAGGACTCTACACCGGGGAGCTGTTTTTT.

The CDR3 here is CASSTQTQAETQYF. The CDR3, as DNA: TGTGCCAGCAGCACTCAGACCCAGGCAGAGACCCAGTACTTC. The chain uses TRBV7-2 and TRBJ2-5; D gene uncertain. CDR3 length: 14 residues. CDR1 SGHTA and CDR2 FQGNSA come from the germline V gene. Trimming left V 5 bases short and J 4 bases short, with 14 bases between.

This chain uses TRBV2 with TRBJ2-3; 7 bases map to TRBD1. CDR1 and CDR2 (germline): SNHLY, FYNNEI. V lost 6 bases and J lost 2; bases outside the gene matches: 2. This CDR3 spans 13 amino acids. The CDR3 here is CASRGTVTDTQYF. The CDR3 nucleotides are TGTGCCAGCAGGGGGACAGTCACAGATACGCAGTATTTT.

This clone has only a few counts. V usage is TRBV10-3 and J usage is TRBJ1-5; 9 bases align to TRBD1. Germline lookup yields CDR1 ENHRY and CDR2 SYGVKD. The V and J ends lost 0 bases and 6 bases, in that order; junction bases with no gene match: 12. The CDR3 has 18 amino acids. This CDR3 reads CAISESPTGGESGQPQHF. CDR3 in DNA: TGTGCCATCAGTGAGTCCCCAACAGGGGGCGAGAGCGGTCAGCCCCAGCATTTT.

The chain uses TRBV5-1 and TRBJ2-7; possible D gene TRBD1, 6 bases. This CDR3 has 15 residues. Germline assignment: CDR1 SGHRS and CDR2 YFSETQ. Between the trimmed V and J ends, which lost 0 bases and 3 bases, there was a span of 13 bases. CDR3 sequence reads: CASSLADSLFYEQYF. In nucleotides, the CDR3 is TGCGCCAGCAGCTTGGCGGACAGCCTTTTCTACGAGCAGTACTTC. The full variable domain, in which reference TRBV5-1 and TRBJ2-7 provide the parts outside the CDR3, is KAGVTQTPRYLIKTRGQQVTLSCSPISGHRSVSWYQQTPGQGLQFLFEYFSETQRNKGNFPGRFSGRQFSNSRSEMNVSTLELGDSALYLCASSLADSLFYEQYFGPGTRLTVT.

The gene calls are TRBV12-5 and TRBJ2-5; D remains ambiguous. Germline CDR1 and CDR2: LGHNT and FRNRAP. The length of the CDR3 is 13 residues. The V end lost 1 base, the J end lost 5 bases, and 8 bases lay between the germline ends. This chain's CDR3 is CASGLETRETQYF. The CDR3 DNA reads as TGTGCTAGTGGTTTGGAGACGCGGGAGACCCAGTACTTC.

Concerning this clone: One end of the junction fails to match germline, which may point to a read error. The chain links TRBV7-7 to TRBJ2-1; 11 nucleotides align to TRBD2. The CDR3 is 17 residues long. Germline values: CDR1 SSHAT, CDR2 FNYEAQ (reference sequence). The CDR3 reads CASSPRLLAGGHNEQFF. DNA for the CDR3: TGTGCTAGCAGCCCAAGGCTGCTAGCGGGAGGTCACAATGAGCAGTTCTTC. The whole variable domain, remainder taken from reference TRBV7-7 and TRBJ2-1, is GAGVSQSPRYKVTKRGQDVTLRCDPISSHATLYWYQQALGQGPEFLTYFNYEAQPDKSGLPSDRFSAERPEGSISTLTIQRTEQRDSAMYRCASSPRLLAGGHNEQFFGPGTRLTVL.

V gene TRBV27 combines with J gene TRBJ1-2, with TRBD1 matching 7 bases. The CDR3 contains 13 residues. CDR1 is MNHEY, CDR2 SMNVEV, per germline (reference sequence). The trim removed 2 bases at V and 8 bases at J, leaving 5 bases unmatched. The CDR3 DNA is TGTGCCAGCAGTTTAAACAGGGGAATCGGCTACACCTTC. This gives the protein CASSLNRGIGYTF.

This clone was recorded a few times. This chain joins TRBV4-1 and TRBJ2-7, with 8 positions matching TRBD1. V was pared by 4 bases and J by 0 bases, with 5 bases of the junction left unmatched. The CDR3 loop spans 15 amino acids. Germline V gene sequence: CDR1 MGHRA, CDR2 YSYEKL. In nucleotides, the CDR3 is TGCGCCAGCAGCCGCGGACAGGGTCTCTCCTACGAGCAGTACTTC. Its translation is CASSRGQGLSYEQYF.

To note about this clone: Other DNA sequences of this sample code for an identical CDR3. V is TRBV5-1 and J is TRBJ1-1, with 9 bases lining up with TRBD1. The CDR3 covers 14 residues. V shed 4 bases and J 4 bases; nucleotides not matched to a gene: 5. Germline CDR1 SGHRS, CDR2 YFSETQ. CDR3 loop: CASSPGQGVTEAFF. The CDR3, as DNA: TGCGCCAGCAGCCCGGGACAGGGTGTCACTGAAGCTTTCTTT.